A single sample gave rise to the 15 T cell receptor beta chains below, sequenced in a study of shared clonotypes between healthy human individuals. TCRdb's table, derived via immunoSEQ multiplex PCR, lists solely in-frame clones and lacks some. The sample records roughly 520,000 clones, about 96% being singletons. The specimen was naive CD4+ T cells sorted from blood. The subset was: CD45RA+ positively selected. All receptors come from a woman aged 25 to 39 in good health.

V and J are TRBV10-1 and TRBJ2-7; D remains ambiguous. CDR1 and CDR2 from the germline V gene are WNHNN and SYGVQD (reference sequence). The CDR3 consists of 12 residues. The germline V and J ends were trimmed by 9 bases and 5 bases, with 14 bases remaining between them. The CDR3 here is CARSRSFNEQYF. Written as DNA, the CDR3 is TGCGCCAGGTCTAGGTCTTTCAACGAGCAGTACTTC.

The chain has TRBV4-2 and TRBJ2-7; 9 bases are shared with TRBD2. CDR1 LGHNA and CDR2 YNFKEQ come from the germline V gene. J was trimmed by 6 bases and V by 2 bases; bases with no gene match: 8. The CDR3 runs to 15 residues. CDR3 bases: TGTGCCAGCAGCCAAATAGCGGGAGAACTGGGCGAGCAGTACTTC. Translating gives CASSQIAGELGEQYF.

The rearrangement links TRBV15 to TRBJ2-2, with 7 nucleotides matching TRBD2. CDR1 is LNHNV, CDR2 YYDKDF, per germline (reference sequence). Trimming removed 0 bases from V and 5 bases from J; junction bases left unmatched: 3. CDR3 length: 15 residues. Here the CDR3 reads CATSRDARETGELFF. In DNA, the CDR3 is TGTGCCACCAGCAGAGATGCGCGGGAGACCGGGGAGCTGTTTTTT.

The chain recombines TRBV4-2 with TRBJ1-1, with TRBD1 matching 9 bases. The CDR3 consists of 17 residues. Germline V lookup: CDR1 LGHNA, CDR2 YNFKEQ. V shed 6 bases, J shed 0 bases, and the junction held 11 bases outside the gene matches. CDR3 DNA: TGTGCCAGCAGACCTGGGACAGGGAGTGAGATGAACACTGAAGCTTTCTTT. It specifies CASRPGTGSEMNTEAFF.

The chain employs TRBV27 and TRBJ2-7; 12 bases agree with TRBD2. The CDR3 sequence is 15 residues long. After removal of 4 bases from V and 3 bases from J, the junction contained 4 bases not matched to a gene. Germline V gives CDR1 MNHEY, CDR2 SMNVEV (reference sequence). Here the CDR3 DNA reads TGTGCCAGCAGTTCAGGACTAGCGGGGTACTACGAGCAGTACTTC. Protein sequence: CASSSGLAGYYEQYF.

The chain joins TRBV7-8 to TRBJ1-3; D not certain. This CDR3 contains 17 residues. CDR1 and CDR2 from the germline V gene are SGHVS and FQNEAQ. The V end was cut by 6 bases, the J end by 2 bases, with 20 bases between. Here the CDR3 DNA reads TGTGCCAGCAGTTCCAAGGCCACGAACCAGGCTGGAAACACCATATATTTT. The encoded protein is CASSSKATNQAGNTIYF.

This sequence joins TRBV5-1 and TRBJ1-1, with D hard to call. Trimming removed 4 bases at V and 0 bases at J, with 10 bases between. The CDR3 is 14 residues long. CDR1 SGHRS and CDR2 YFSETQ come from the germline V gene. The CDR3 loop reads CASSRDGVNTEAFF. The CDR3 nucleotides read TGCGCCAGCAGCCGTGACGGAGTGAACACTGAAGCTTTCTTT. Full variable domain (rest looked up from reference TRBV5-1 and TRBJ1-1): KAGVTQTPRYLIKTRGQQVTLSCSPISGHRSVSWYQQTPGQGLQFLFEYFSETQRNKGNFPGRFSGRQFSNSRSEMNVSTLELGDSALYLCASSRDGVNTEAFFGQGTRLTVV.

This clone was seen only once. The rearrangement joins TRBV28 to TRBJ2-7, with D possibly TRBD1 on 5 matching bases. The CDR3 runs 14 residues. V was clipped by 5 bases and J by 4 bases, with 15 bases between them. Germline CDR1 reads MDHEN; CDR2 reads SYDVKM. The chain's CDR3 is CASSGGAPGYEQYF. Written as DNA, the CDR3 is TGTGCCAGCAGTGGTGGGGCGCCAGGATACGAGCAGTACTTC.

The CDR3 is CASSLLGLAGGDTQYF. As DNA, the CDR3 is TGCGCCAGCAGCTTGTTGGGACTAGCGGGAGGAGATACGCAGTATTTT. This sequence joins TRBV5-1 and TRBJ2-3, with 15 positions matching TRBD2. CDR3 length: 16 residues. The J segment lost 5 bases and the V segment lost 1 base, leaving 2 bases of the junction unmatched. CDR1 SGHRS and CDR2 YFSETQ come from the germline V gene.

V and J are TRBV5-8 and TRBJ1-1; D uncertain. Trimming left V 0 bases short and J 4 bases short, with 10 bases between. This CDR3 region has 14 residues. Per the germline V gene, CDR1 is SGHTS and CDR2 is YDEGEE. DNA of the CDR3: TGTGCCAGCAGCTTGGCTGTCCGGGGCACTGAAGCTTTCTTT. Amino acid sequence: CASSLAVRGTEAFF.

This clone was seen only once. CDR3 sequence (DNA): TGTGCCAGCAGCAACAGCGGGGGACTGGGCAATGAGCAGTTCTTC. Translated, it gives CASSNSGGLGNEQFF. The gene calls are TRBV7-8 and TRBJ2-1; 8 nucleotides line up with TRBD2. The CDR3 loop spans 15 amino acids. Germline V CDR1 and CDR2: SGHVS, FQNEAQ. The V gene end was trimmed by 5 bases and the J gene end by 6 bases; junction bases not matched to a gene: 9.

The chain recombines TRBV5-6 with TRBJ2-7, with a tentative D call TRBD2 (6 bases). Trimming shortened V by 0 bases and J by 0 bases, and 13 bases separated the two germline ends. This CDR3 has 16 amino acids. CDR1 is SGHDT and CDR2 is YYEEEE in the germline V gene. DNA for the CDR3: TGTGCCAGCAGCTTGGCCGGCGGGGTAAACTCCTACGAGCAGTACTTC. Translating gives CASSLAGGVNSYEQYF.

The V gene is TRBV28, the J gene TRBJ1-5; D gene uncertain. V lost 7 bases to trimming and J lost 5 bases, with 12 bases between them. This CDR3 spans 13 amino acids. Looked up from germline, CDR1 is MDHEN and CDR2 is SYDVKM. DNA of the CDR3: TGTGCCAGCAAACCTGCAGATCATCAGCCCCAGCATTTT. Its translation: CASKPADHQPQHF.

The V call is TRBV5-6, the J call TRBJ2-1; no definite D call. The V gene's germline CDR1 is SGHDT and CDR2 YYEEEE. The germline V and J ends were trimmed by 0 bases and 0 bases, with 7 bases remaining between them. The CDR3 spans 15 residues. This CDR3 is CASSLGPYSYNEQFF. The CDR3 DNA reads TGTGCCAGCAGCTTGGGACCTTACTCCTACAATGAGCAGTTCTTC.

The V call is TRBV27, the J call TRBJ2-7; TRBD1 might be the D (5 bases). Trimming took 5 bases from V and 4 from J, leaving 15 bases between them. The CDR3 has 14 residues. CDR1 MNHEY and CDR2 SMNVEV come from the germline V gene (reference sequence). The CDR3 here is CASSPRSRAYEQYF. CDR3 DNA: TGTGCCAGCAGTCCCCGATCCAGGGCTTACGAGCAGTACTTC.